One T cell receptor (beta chain) is described in this entry. Germline V lookup: CDR1 SGHNT, CDR2 YENEEA. Trimming removed 0 bases from V and 5 bases from J, with 9 bases in between. CDR3 length equals 14 residues. Repertoires were generated with immunoSEQ multiplex PCR, while TCRdb's copy carries only in-frame clones and drops some. In the table there are around 80,000 clones, under 95% of which are singletons. This sample was taken from a study of T cell changes during pregnancy in multiple sclerosis. The clonotype originates from a female donor with multiple sclerosis, enrolled in a pregnancy study. The chain uses TRBV11-3 and TRBJ2-3, with D perhaps TRBD2 (5 bases). The material was peripheral blood, obtained before pregnancy. The DNA for the CDR3 is TGTGCCAGCAGCTTAGAGGGAGCGCAAGATACGCAGTATTTT. It specifies CASSLEGAQDTQYF.